This TCR beta chain is drawn from a study of blood T cell repertoires in COVID-19. Whole-study context: The United States, Italy and Spain supplied acute and convalescent COVID-19 samples. The cDNA or gDNA used as material had been derived from T cells, B-cell-depleted T cells, or PBMCs.

Per the study methods: Nucleated cell counts were estimated from reference gene primer amplification. Using immunoSEQ multiplex PCR, the repertoire was profiled, and TCRdb retains in-frame clones only, with some absent. That table furnishes V, J and clone size, whereas the DNA furnished D and trimming. This table has 250,000 to 300,000 clones, 75% to 90% appearing once. Germline V CDR1 and CDR2: SQVTM, ANQGSEA. The length of the CDR3 is 9 residues. The V gene lost 6 bases and the J gene lost 11 bases, with 9 bases spanning the gap. The sample was peripheral blood. The chain couples TRBV29-1 to TRBJ2-3, with D possibly being TRBD2 (6 bases). This TCR was sampled from a woman aged 55-69 years with acute or convalescent COVID-19. The CDR3 loop reads CSVGTQQYF. CDR3 nucleotides: TGCAGCGTAGGGACTCAGCAGTATTTT.